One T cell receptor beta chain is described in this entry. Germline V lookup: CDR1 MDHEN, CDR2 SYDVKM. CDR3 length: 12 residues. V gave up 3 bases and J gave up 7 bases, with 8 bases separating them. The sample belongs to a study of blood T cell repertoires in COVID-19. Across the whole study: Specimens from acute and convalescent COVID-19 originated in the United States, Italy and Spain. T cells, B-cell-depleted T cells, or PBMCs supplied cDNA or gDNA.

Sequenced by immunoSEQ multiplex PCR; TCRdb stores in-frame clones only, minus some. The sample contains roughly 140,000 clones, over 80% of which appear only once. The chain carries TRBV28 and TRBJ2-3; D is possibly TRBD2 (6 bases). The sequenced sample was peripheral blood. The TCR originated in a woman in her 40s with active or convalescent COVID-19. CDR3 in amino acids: CASSFGSHTQYF. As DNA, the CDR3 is TGTGCCAGCAGTTTCGGGAGCCATACGCAGTATTTT.